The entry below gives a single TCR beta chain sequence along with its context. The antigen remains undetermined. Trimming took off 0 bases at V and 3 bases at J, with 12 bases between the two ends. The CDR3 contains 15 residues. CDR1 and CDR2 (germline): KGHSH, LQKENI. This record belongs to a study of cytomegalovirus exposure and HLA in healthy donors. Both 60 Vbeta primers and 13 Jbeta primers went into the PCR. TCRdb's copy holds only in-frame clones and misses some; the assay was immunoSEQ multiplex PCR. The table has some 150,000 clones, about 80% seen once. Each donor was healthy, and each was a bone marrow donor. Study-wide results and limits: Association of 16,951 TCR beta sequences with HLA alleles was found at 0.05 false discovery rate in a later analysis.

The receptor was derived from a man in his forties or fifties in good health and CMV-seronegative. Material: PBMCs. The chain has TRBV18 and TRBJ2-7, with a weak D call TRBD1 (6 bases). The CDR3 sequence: CASSPPAGTHYEQYF. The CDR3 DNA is TGTGCCAGCTCACCACCCGCCGGGACACACTACGAGCAGTACTTC.